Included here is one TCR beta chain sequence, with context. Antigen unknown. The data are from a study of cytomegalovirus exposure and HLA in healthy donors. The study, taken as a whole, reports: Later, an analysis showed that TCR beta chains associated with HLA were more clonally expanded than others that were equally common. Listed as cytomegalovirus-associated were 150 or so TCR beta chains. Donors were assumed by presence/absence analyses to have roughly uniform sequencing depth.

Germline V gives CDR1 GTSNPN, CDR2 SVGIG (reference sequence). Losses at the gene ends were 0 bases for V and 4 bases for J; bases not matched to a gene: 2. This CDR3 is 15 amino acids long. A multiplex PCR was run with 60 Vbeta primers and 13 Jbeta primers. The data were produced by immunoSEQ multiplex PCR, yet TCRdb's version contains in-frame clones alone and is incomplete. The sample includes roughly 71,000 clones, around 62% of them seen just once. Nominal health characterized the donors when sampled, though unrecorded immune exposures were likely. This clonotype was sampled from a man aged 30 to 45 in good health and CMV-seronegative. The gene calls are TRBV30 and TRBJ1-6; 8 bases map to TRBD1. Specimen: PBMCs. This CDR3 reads CAWSVQGGYNSPLHF. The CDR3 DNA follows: TGTGCCTGGAGTGTACAGGGGGGTTATAATTCACCCCTCCACTTT.